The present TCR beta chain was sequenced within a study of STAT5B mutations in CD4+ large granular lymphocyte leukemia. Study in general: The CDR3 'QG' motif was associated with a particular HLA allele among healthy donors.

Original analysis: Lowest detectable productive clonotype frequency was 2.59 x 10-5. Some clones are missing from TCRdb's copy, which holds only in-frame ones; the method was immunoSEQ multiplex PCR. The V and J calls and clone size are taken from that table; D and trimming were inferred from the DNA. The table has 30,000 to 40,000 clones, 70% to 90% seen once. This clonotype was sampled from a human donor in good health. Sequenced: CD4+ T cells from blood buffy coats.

The CDR3 sequence is CASNIAGETGELFF. The CDR3 nucleotides are TGTGCCAGCAATATAGCGGGAGAGACCGGGGAGCTGTTTTTT. This chain links TRBV9 with TRBJ2-2, with 9 bases identical to TRBD2. V was clipped by 6 bases and J by 5 bases; unmatched bases: 5. The germline V gene encodes CDR1 SGDLS and CDR2 YYNGEE. This CDR3 is 14 amino acids long.